These T cell receptor beta chains were read from a single sample in a study of blood T cell repertoires in COVID-19. Libraries were prepared by immunoSEQ multiplex PCR; TCRdb keeps only in-frame clonotypes and omits some of them. The sample lists some 300,000 clones; 87% were seen once. Sample: peripheral blood. All receptors come from a man aged 18 to 30 with active or convalescent COVID-19. The conserved cysteine and the conserved F or W are not part of the CDR3 here. Some rows have no size entry. The others give once, few or many, or a class for an expanded clone.

CDR3: AAHPGGVDDEQF
size: -
V: TRBV28
J: TRBJ2-1

CDR3: ASSPGTNSDTQY
size: -
V: TRBV18
J: TRBJ2-3

CDR3: SVEADYTYEQY
size: -
V: TRBV29-1
J: TRBJ2-7

CDR3: ATSKTGQGARNTEAF
size: once
V: TRBV15
J: TRBJ1-1

CDR3: ASNMAEAAPNTGELF
size: -
V: TRBV2
J: TRBJ2-2

CDR3: AIRDSGTGASGYT
size: -
V: TRBV10-3
J: TRBJ1-2

CDR3: ASSLVADTQY
size: -
V: TRBV7-2
J: TRBJ2-3

CDR3: ASSQSGFNSPLH
size: few
V: TRBV3-1/TRBV3-2
J: TRBJ1-6

CDR3: ASSPITGDSYEQY
size: -
V: TRBV18
J: TRBJ2-7

CDR3: ASSSPRLAGYNEQF
size: -
V: TRBV28
J: TRBJ2-1

CDR3: ASSPTNGRGSRNTIY
size: -
V: TRBV18
J: TRBJ1-3

CDR3: ASSIKGDSYEQY
size: -
V: TRBV4-2
J: TRBJ2-7

CDR3: ASSSSGGEYEQY
size: -
V: TRBV7-2
J: TRBJ2-7

CDR3: SAIERRAF
size: -
V: TRBV20-1
J: TRBJ1-1

CDR3: ASSLTQVSSGNTIY
size: -
V: TRBV5-1
J: TRBJ1-3

CDR3: ASSQGGPEQKTQY
size: -
V: TRBV3-1/TRBV3-2
J: TRBJ2-5

CDR3: ASSFLTSDSSYEQY
size: -
V: TRBV28
J: TRBJ2-7

CDR3: ASSLTERDRTDTQY
size: -
V: TRBV5-1
J: TRBJ2-3

CDR3: ASSIPTLMLGGYT
size: -
V: TRBV19
J: TRBJ1-2

CDR3: ASSPTGDNSYEQY
size: -
V: TRBV6-2/TRBV6-3
J: TRBJ2-7

CDR3: SVESSGSPF
size: -
V: TRBV29-1
J: TRBJ2-1

CDR3: ASRGLAGGWYEQY
size: -
V: TRBV5-6
J: TRBJ2-7

CDR3: ASSQRDGEGWETQY
size: -
V: TRBV4-3
J: TRBJ2-5

CDR3: ASSPLGTGYNEQF
size: -
V: TRBV3-1/TRBV3-2
J: TRBJ2-1

CDR3: ASSLFRGWGTGELF
size: -
V: TRBV28
J: TRBJ2-2

CDR3: ASSQDLIGGAQH
size: -
V: TRBV4-1
J: TRBJ1-5

CDR3: ASSVRGLPSNYGYT
size: -
V: TRBV27
J: TRBJ1-2

CDR3: ASSGDRGHYQPQH
size: -
V: TRBV2
J: TRBJ1-5